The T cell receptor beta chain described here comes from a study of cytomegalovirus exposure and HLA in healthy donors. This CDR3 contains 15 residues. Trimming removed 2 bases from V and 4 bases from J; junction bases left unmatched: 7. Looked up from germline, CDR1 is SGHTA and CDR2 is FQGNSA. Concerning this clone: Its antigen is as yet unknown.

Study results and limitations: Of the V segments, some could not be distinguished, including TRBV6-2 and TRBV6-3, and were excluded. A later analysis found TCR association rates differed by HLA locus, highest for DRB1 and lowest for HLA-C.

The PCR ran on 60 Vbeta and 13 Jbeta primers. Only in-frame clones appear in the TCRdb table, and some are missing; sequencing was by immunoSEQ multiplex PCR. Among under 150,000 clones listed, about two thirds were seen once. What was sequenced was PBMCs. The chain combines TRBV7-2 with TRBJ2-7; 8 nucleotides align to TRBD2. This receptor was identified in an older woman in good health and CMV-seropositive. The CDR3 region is CASSLTLAGMYEQYF. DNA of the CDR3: TGTGCCAGCAGCTTAACGCTAGCGGGTATGTACGAGCAGTACTTC.